Following are 20 T cell receptor beta chains from one sample sequenced in a study of beta chain features in type 1 diabetes. Study-level points and caveats: Significant though moderate, a shortening of TCRB CDR3s appeared in all four CD4+ subsets of Type 1 diabetes patients.

The whole isolated RNA underwent reverse transcription, so sequencing captured expressed TCRB transcripts. TCRdb's table, derived via immunoSEQ multiplex PCR, lists solely in-frame clones and lacks some. This table holds approximately 270,000 clones, more than 13% found once. Their cognate antigens are unknown. The specimen sequenced was naive CD4+ T cells from blood. Receptors originate from a man in his thirties or forties with type 1 diabetes.

This clone was observed a few times. CDR3 in amino acids: CASSIGLAVQETQYF. CDR3 nucleotide sequence: TGTGCCAGCAGCATAGGACTAGCGGTCCAAGAGACCCAGTACTTC. V and J are TRBV9 and TRBJ2-5; 10 bases line up with TRBD2. Germline CDR1 reads SGDLS; CDR2 reads YYNGEE. After removal of 4 bases from V and 1 base from J, the junction contained 4 bases not matched to a gene. This CDR3 spans 15 amino acids.

V and J are TRBV18 and TRBJ2-6; D gene ambiguous. The CDR3 is made up of 14 amino acids. Trimming stripped 10 bases from V and 0 bases from J, with 10 bases between. In germline, CDR1 is KGHSH, CDR2 LQKENI. The CDR3 nucleotides are TGTGCCACCAATAGCTTCTCTGGGGCCAACGTCCTGACTTTC. It encodes CATNSFSGANVLTF.

The chain employs TRBV2 and TRBJ2-7; D perhaps matches TRBD2 (6 bases). CDR3 length: 19 amino acids. V dropped 1 base and J dropped 3 bases, with 25 bases sitting between them. The germline V gene encodes CDR1 SNHLY and CDR2 FYNNEI. CDR3 amino acids: CASSEVGLKPKKINYEQYF. The DNA for the CDR3 is TGTGCCAGCAGTGAAGTGGGACTGAAGCCCAAAAAAATAAACTACGAGCAGTACTTC.

The chain carries TRBV9 and TRBJ2-2, with D uncertain. V shed 2 bases and J shed 0 bases, with 8 bases lying between them. CDR3 length: 15 residues. Germline V gene data show CDR1 as SGDLS and CDR2 as YYNGEE. The CDR3 bases are TGTGCCAGCAGCGTCCTGTCAGCGAACACCGGGGAGCTGTTTTTT. It yields the protein CASSVLSANTGELFF.

This clone has a handful of counts. V usage is TRBV25-1 and J usage is TRBJ1-2; tentatively, D is TRBD1 (5 bases). This CDR3 comprises 13 residues. Germline CDR1 reads MGHDK; CDR2 reads SYGVNS. V was shortened by 2 bases and J by 8 bases, with 12 bases between the two germline ends. The chain's CDR3 is CASSETWDWGYTF. The CDR3 DNA is TGTGCCAGCAGTGAAACTTGGGACTGGGGCTACACCTTC.

This clone turned up a few times. The V gene is TRBV6-1, the J gene TRBJ2-7; possible D gene TRBD1, 5 bases. V lost 4 bases, J lost 3 bases, and 19 bases lay in between. This CDR3 comprises 16 residues. The V gene's germline CDR1 is MNHNS and CDR2 SASEGT. CDR3 bases: TGTGCCAGCAGTGCCGAGCTGGGGTTAGGGGTCTACGAGCAGTACTTC. Protein product: CASSAELGLGVYEQYF.

V is TRBV27 and J is TRBJ2-1; TRBD1 matches at 7 bases. V trimming: 1 base; J trimming: 8 bases; junction bases outside the gene matches: 2. Germline assignment: CDR1 MNHEY and CDR2 SMNVEV (reference sequence). This CDR3 comprises 13 residues. The CDR3 coding sequence is TGTGCCAGCAGTTTATACCAGGGGGATGAGCAGTTCTTC. Amino acids: CASSLYQGDEQFF.

V gene TRBV2 combines with J gene TRBJ2-2; D perhaps matches TRBD2 (5 bases). The CDR3 spans 12 residues. V shed 8 bases and J shed 7 bases, with 11 bases lying between them. Germline CDR1 reads SNHLY; CDR2 reads FYNNEI. The CDR3 region is CASRVGVGELFF. In nucleotides, the CDR3 is TGTGCCAGCCGGGTGGGAGTCGGGGAGCTGTTTTTT. Filled out from reference TRBV2 and TRBJ2-2, the complete variable domain reads EPEVTQTPSHQVTQMGQEVILRCVPISNHLYFYWYRQILGQKVEFLVSFYNNEISEKSEIFDDQFSVERPDGSNFTLKIRSTKLEDSAMYFCASRVGVGELFFGEGSRLTVL.

This clone was seen a handful of times. The chain couples TRBV9 to TRBJ2-7, with 9 bases fitting TRBD2. V was clipped by 1 base and J by 3 bases; unmatched bases: 8. This CDR3 has 16 amino acids. CDR1 and CDR2 from the germline V gene are SGDLS and YYNGEE. CDR3 loop: CASSVRAGGPLYEQYF. The CDR3 bases are TGTGCCAGCAGCGTAAGGGCGGGAGGGCCGCTCTACGAGCAGTACTTC.

The CDR3 region has the DNA TGTGCCAGCAGCGTAGGTGTTCGCGGGAGTGTAAACAATGAGCAGTTCTTC. Its translation: CASSVGVRGSVNNEQFF. The J gene is TRBJ2-1, the V gene TRBV9; 7 bases line up with TRBD2. The V and J ends lost 0 bases and 5 bases, in that order; junction bases with no gene match: 11. This CDR3 contains 17 residues. The germline V gene encodes CDR1 SGDLS and CDR2 YYNGEE.

V gene TRBV5-1 combines with J gene TRBJ2-1, with 10 bases lining up with TRBD2. Trimming removed 1 base from V and 6 bases from J; junction bases left unmatched: 4. Germline V lookup: CDR1 SGHRS, CDR2 YFSETQ. The length of the CDR3 is 15 residues. The CDR3 nucleotides read TGCGCCAGCAGCTTGATTCTAGCGGGAGTCAATGAGCAGTTCTTC. Translated: CASSLILAGVNEQFF.

This clone was seen only a few times. The V and J genes are TRBV15 and TRBJ2-5, with 8 bases lining up with TRBD2. Germline V gene sequence: CDR1 LNHNV, CDR2 YYDKDF (reference sequence). The CDR3 runs to 16 residues. V lost 3 bases, J lost 0 bases, and 6 bases stayed unmatched. The CDR3 nucleotides are TGTGCCACCAGCAGCCCGGGACTAGAGTACCAAGAGACCCAGTACTTC. Protein: CATSSPGLEYQETQYF.

This chain joins TRBV18 and TRBJ1-4; 7 bases agree with TRBD1. Losses at the gene ends were 1 base for V and 7 bases for J; bases not matched to a gene: 0. The V gene's germline CDR1 is KGHSH and CDR2 LQKENI. The CDR3 spans 13 residues. The DNA of the CDR3 is TGTGCCAGCTCACCACGACAGGGTGAAAAACTGTTTTTT. Translating it yields CASSPRQGEKLFF.

The rearrangement joins TRBV7-2 to TRBJ2-1; 8 bases match TRBD1. Germline V gene data show CDR1 as SGHTA and CDR2 as FQGNSA. This CDR3 spans 15 amino acids. Germline trimming cut 5 bases from V and 2 bases from J; bases unmatched to any gene: 5. The CDR3 nucleotides read TGTGCCAGCAGCCGAGGACAGGGTGCCTACAATGAGCAGTTCTTC. This encodes CASSRGQGAYNEQFF.

This clone was observed a handful of times. This chain uses TRBV5-4 with TRBJ2-2; TRBD2 aligns across 10 bases. CDR3 length: 17 amino acids. With 4 bases clipped from V and 4 bases from J, the junction kept 10 bases outside the gene matches. Germline CDR1 SGHNT, CDR2 YYREEE (reference sequence). Here the CDR3 DNA reads TGTGCCAGCAGCCCGCCGGGACTAGCGCCCGGCACCGGGGAGCTGTTTTTT. Protein product: CASSPPGLAPGTGELFF. Full variable domain (rest looked up from reference TRBV5-4 and TRBJ2-2): ETGVTQSPTHLIKTRGQQVTLRCSSQSGHNTVSWYQQALGQGPQFIFQYYREEENGRGNFPPRFSGLQFPNYSSELNVNALELDDSALYLCASSPPGLAPGTGELFFGEGSRLTVL.

The chain carries TRBV5-1 and TRBJ2-1; TRBD1 aligns across 7 bases. There are 15 residues in the CDR3. The germline V gene has CDR1 SGHRS and CDR2 YFSETQ. With 0 bases clipped from V and 6 bases from J, the junction kept 6 bases outside the gene matches. The DNA of the CDR3 is TGCGCCAGCAGCTTGGCCTTGGCAGGGGGCAATGAGCAGTTCTTC. The encoded protein is CASSLALAGGNEQFF.

Note on this clone: The sample carries other DNA sequences with the same CDR3. The J gene is TRBJ1-1, the V gene TRBV5-1; TRBD1 matches 8 bases. The CDR3 spans 15 residues. Germline loops: CDR1 SGHRS, CDR2 YFSETQ. V shed 2 bases, J shed 1 base, and the junction held 4 bases outside the gene matches. CDR3 coding DNA: TGCGCCAGCAGCTTATGGACAGGGACGAACACTGAAGCTTTCTTT. This translates into CASSLWTGTNTEAFF.

The chain carries TRBV29-1 and TRBJ2-5, with 11 bases that match TRBD2. The CDR3 runs 16 residues. Germline CDR1 is SQVTM and CDR2 is ANQGSEA. The J segment lost 2 bases and the V segment lost 2 bases, leaving 7 bases of the junction unmatched. CDR3 sequence (DNA): TGCAGCGTTGAATCTCCGGGACTAGCGGAGCAAGAGACCCAGTACTTC. Its translation: CSVESPGLAEQETQYF.

The chain employs TRBV9 and TRBJ2-2; D ambiguous. Looked up from germline, CDR1 is SGDLS and CDR2 is YYNGEE. The CDR3 sequence is 13 residues long. V shed 0 bases and J shed 5 bases, with 5 bases lying between them. The CDR3 reads CASSVAATGELFF. CDR3 sequence (DNA): TGTGCCAGCAGCGTAGCTGCGACCGGGGAGCTGTTTTTT.

This chain joins TRBV2 and TRBJ1-2; 8 bases match TRBD1. From germline, CDR1 is SNHLY and CDR2 FYNNEI. The V segment lost 5 bases and the J segment 11 bases; nucleotides outside the gene matches: 13. The CDR3 is 14 residues long. The CDR3 nucleotides read TGTGCCAGCAGTCGACAGGGGCCCGGAGAAAAGTACACCTTC. It translates to CASSRQGPGEKYTF.